This T cell receptor (beta chain) was sequenced during a study of T cell responses to AZD1222 COVID-19 vaccine. This clone occurred once. Its antigen is as yet unknown. Findings of the study overall: Seropositive at baseline were only a handful of AZD1222 recipients.

The method was immunoSEQ multiplex PCR; TCRdb's version includes in-frame clones alone and lacks a portion of them. The table shows 85,000 to 130,000 clones, with less than 95% occurring only once. CDR3 length: 14 residues. Trimming removed 5 bases at V and 4 bases at J, with 12 bases between. In germline, CDR1 is MNHEY, CDR2 SVGEGT. The V gene is TRBV6-2 or TRBV6-3, the J gene TRBJ1-5; D remains unclear. The sequencing used peripheral blood, collected 28 days after the second AZD1222 dose. The TCR originated in an adult who received the AZD1222 COVID-19 vaccine. The CDR3 DNA reads TGTGCCAGCAGTAAGGGTACTATAAATCAGCCCCAGCATTTT. This codes for CASSKGTINQPQHF.